In this sample, the clone carrying this T cell receptor beta chain turned up a few times. Its antigen is unidentified. The data were taken from a study of regulatory T cells in long-lasting Graves disease. Germline V lookup: CDR1 MNHEY, CDR2 SVGEGT. V was clipped by 10 bases and J by 5 bases, with 15 bases between them. The CDR3 loop spans 13 amino acids. Arm-PCR of CDR3 regions and iRepertoire HTBI primers were used to build TCR beta libraries. TCRdb ran MiXCR on the multiplex PCR reads and lists one entry per CDR3 protein. The sample lists fewer than 650,000 distinct CDR3 sequences; 15% to 20% were seen once. The time point was: newly diagnosed GD, antithyroid drugs for less than 3 months. PBMCs provided the RNA from which the TCR library was made. Findings of the study overall: It is possible that accuracy was reduced by the small size of the sample.

This sample also belongs to another study, concerning T cells in Graves' hyperthyroidism and ophthalmopathy. That report adds: Lactation, pregnancy, other autoimmune disease or uncontrolled infection led to exclusion of patients. The primer set for the first-round RT-PCR of the TCR CDR3 was HTBI. Ophthalmopathy onset followed model prediction by a median roughly 6.5 months.

Sample: peripheral blood mononuclear cells (PBMCs), taken at new diagnosis, from a patient treated with antithyroid drugs. The chain joins TRBV6-2 or TRBV6-3 to TRBJ2-4; TRBD2 is a possible D gene (6 bases). This receptor was obtained from a man younger than 30 with Graves disease. DNA for the CDR3: TGTGCCACCCAAGACGGGAGAGAAAACATTCAGTACTTC. Translated: CATQDGRENIQYF.